This T cell receptor beta chain emerged from a study of OX40 agonist ivuxolimab in advanced cancers. V shed 4 bases and J shed 1 base, with 16 bases lying between them. The CDR3 loop spans 16 amino acids. Germline loops: CDR1 SGHNT, CDR2 YYREEE (reference sequence). For this clone: Its antigen is currently unknown.

Study-level points and caveats: Which antigen the expanded peripheral T cells recognized is unknown.

Autoimmune disease history or systemic immunosuppression was exclusionary. Some clones are missing from TCRdb's copy, which holds only in-frame ones; the method was immunoSEQ multiplex PCR. The sample lists 30,000 to 35,000 clones, roughly 80% occurring once. The source was CD4+ or CD8+ T cells sorted from blood, collected in a trial of the OX40 agonist ivuxolimab. This clonotype originated in an adult with an advanced solid tumor such as melanoma, head and neck, liver or kidney cancer. The rearrangement uses TRBV5-4 and TRBJ2-3; D may correspond to TRBD1 or TRBD2 (5 bases each). CDR3 DNA: TGTGCCAGCAGCATGCTCCGGGACGGACGCACAGATACGCAGTATTTT. As protein: CASSMLRDGRTDTQYF.